This T cell receptor beta chain stems from a study of cytomegalovirus exposure and HLA in healthy donors. Study-wide points: Several of the most significant clusters appeared, in a later analysis, to be linked to common viral pathogens.

As for this clone: What it binds is not known.

Healthy bone marrow donors supplied every sample. The PCR made use of 60 Vbeta and 13 Jbeta primers. The method was immunoSEQ multiplex PCR; TCRdb's version includes in-frame clones alone and lacks a portion of them. The table has fewer than 150,000 clones, roughly 80% seen once. Germline V CDR1 and CDR2: SEHNR, FQNEAQ (reference sequence). V trimming: 0 bases; J trimming: 3 bases; junction bases outside the gene matches: 5. CDR3 length: 16 amino acids. The clonotype was recovered from a female donor in good health and CMV-seronegative. J is TRBJ2-7 and V is TRBV7-9; 10 nucleotides line up with TRBD2. What was sequenced was PBMCs. The CDR3 loop reads CASSLASRLAGYEQYF. The CDR3 DNA reads TGTGCCAGCAGCTTAGCCTCCCGACTAGCGGGCTACGAGCAGTACTTC. Drawing the rest from reference TRBV7-9 and TRBJ2-7, the complete variable domain is DTGVSQNPRHKITKRGQNVTFRCDPISEHNRLYWYRQTLGQGPEFLTYFQNEAQLEKSRLLSDRFSAERPKGSFSTLEIQRTEQGDSAMYLCASSLASRLAGYEQYFGPGTRLTVT.